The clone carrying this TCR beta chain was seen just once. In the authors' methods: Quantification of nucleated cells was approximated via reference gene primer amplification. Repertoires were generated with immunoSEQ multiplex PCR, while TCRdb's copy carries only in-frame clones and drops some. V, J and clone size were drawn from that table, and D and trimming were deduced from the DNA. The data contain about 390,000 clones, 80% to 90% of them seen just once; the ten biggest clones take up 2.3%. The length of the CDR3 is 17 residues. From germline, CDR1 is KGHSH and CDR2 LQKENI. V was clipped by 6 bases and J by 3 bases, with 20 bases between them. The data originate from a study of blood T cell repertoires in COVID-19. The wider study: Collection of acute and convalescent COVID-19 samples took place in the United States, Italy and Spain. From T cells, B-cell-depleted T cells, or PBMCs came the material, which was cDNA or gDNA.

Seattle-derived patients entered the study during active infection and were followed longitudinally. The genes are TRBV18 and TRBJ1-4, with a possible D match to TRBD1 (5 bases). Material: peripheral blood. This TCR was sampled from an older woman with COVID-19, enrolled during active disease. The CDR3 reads CASSPNLIGQSNEKLFF. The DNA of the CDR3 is TGTGCCAGCTCCCCCAACCTGATCGGACAATCTAATGAAAAACTGTTTTTT.